These T cell receptor beta chains were read from a single sample in a study of control samples from healthy donors and cancer patients. Some clones are missing from TCRdb's copy, which holds only in-frame ones; the method was immunoSEQ multiplex PCR. The sample gives approximately 160,000 clones, approximately 94% of which show up once; around 1.5% is in the top ten. Source material: blood. These receptors were taken from a woman aged 18-29 years in good health. The CDR3 runs from the conserved cysteine through the conserved F or W. D genes are given only for firm matches. Clone size is not always given. Where it is, it says once, few, many or a class for expanded clones.

-	TRBV7-9	TRBJ2-1	-	CASSLGVPYNEQFF	TGTGCCAGCAGCTTAGGGGTTCCCTACAATGAGCAGTTCTTC
-	TRBV7-8	TRBJ2-1	TRBD2	CASSLGGGAYNEQFF	TGTGCCAGCAGCTTAGGGGGGGGTGCCTACAATGAGCAGTTCTTC
-	TRBV24-1	TRBJ1-4	-	CATSDLSEKLFF	TGTGCCACCAGTGATTTGTCCGAAAAACTGTTTTTT
-	TRBV9	TRBJ2-3	TRBD2	CASSGTRGDTQYF	TGTGCCAGCAGCGGGACTAGAGGGGATACGCAGTATTTT
-	TRBV18	TRBJ2-6	-	CASSPLIGTGANVLTF	TGTGCCAGCTCACCACTTATAGGGACTGGGGCCAACGTCCTGACTTTC
-	TRBV25-1	TRBJ1-2	TRBD1	CASSEGTGLNYGYTF	TGTGCCAGCAGTGAAGGGACAGGACTTAACTATGGCTACACCTTC
-	TRBV7-2	TRBJ2-7	TRBD2	CASSKASGASSYEQYF	TGTGCCAGCAGCAAAGCTAGCGGGGCGAGCTCCTACGAGCAGTACTTC
-	TRBV2	TRBJ1-2	-	CASSEWNYGYTF	TGTGCCAGCAGTGAATGGAACTATGGCTACACCTTC
-	TRBV28	TRBJ2-7	-	CASSFVGGAEQYF	TGTGCCAGCAGTTTCGTGGGTGGGGCCGAGCAGTACTTC
-	TRBV11-2	TRBJ1-2	TRBD1	CASLQGANYGYTF	TGTGCCAGCCTTCAGGGGGCTAACTATGGCTACACCTTC
-	TRBV6-5	TRBJ1-1	TRBD1	CASSSTGVITEAFF	TGTGCCAGCAGTTCGACAGGGGTCATCACTGAAGCTTTCTTT
-	TRBV15	TRBJ1-1	-	CATWGGLETEAFF	TGTGCCACCTGGGGGGGTTTGGAGACTGAAGCTTTCTTT
-	TRBV27	TRBJ1-5	-	CASSPLQGRLSNQPQHF	TGTGCCAGCAGTCCCTTACAGGGAAGGTTGAGCAATCAGCCCCAGCATTTT
-	TRBV28	TRBJ1-4	-	CASRKSLRNEKLFF	TGTGCCAGCAGGAAGAGCCTTAGGAACGAAAAACTGTTTTTT
once	TRBV20-1	TRBJ2-7	-	CSASPDGSYEQYF	TGCAGTGCTAGTCCGGACGGTTCCTACGAGCAGTACTTC
-	TRBV19	TRBJ1-4	-	CASGGMANEKLFF	TGTGCCAGCGGGGGAATGGCTAATGAAAAACTGTTTTTT
-	TRBV12-5	TRBJ1-3	TRBD1	CASGPGTGPSGNTIYF	TGTGCTAGTGGTCCCGGGACAGGGCCCTCTGGAAACACCATATATTTT
once	TRBV27	TRBJ1-6	-	CASSLHRNSPLHF	TGTGCCAGCAGTTTACACAGAAATTCACCCCTCCACTTT
-	TRBV7-2	TRBJ2-3	TRBD1	CASSRDRGHDTQYF	TGTGCCAGCAGTCGAGACAGGGGGCATGATACGCAGTATTTT
-	TRBV2	TRBJ2-2	-	CASSGLGPNTGELFF	TGTGCCAGCAGTGGCCTAGGGCCGAACACCGGGGAGCTGTTTTTT
-	TRBV11-2	TRBJ1-3	-	CASSPQGQTGNTIYF	TGTGCCAGCAGCCCCCAGGGGCAAACTGGAAACACCATATATTTT
-	TRBV6-6	TRBJ1-5	-	CASSYSTDYSNQPQHF	TGTGCCAGCAGTTACTCGACGGATTATAGCAATCAGCCCCAGCATTTT
-	TRBV7-9	TRBJ1-1	-	CASSLRQMNTEAFF	TGTGCCAGCAGCTTAAGACAGATGAACACTGAAGCTTTCTTT
-	TRBV5-1	TRBJ1-6	-	CASSLEGYNSPLHF	TGCGCCAGCAGCTTGGAGGGCTATAATTCACCCCTCCACTTT
-	TRBV6-2/TRBV6-3	TRBJ1-1	-	CASSYSTGYEAFF	TGTGCCAGCAGTTACTCGACTGGGTACGAAGCTTTCTTT
-	TRBV5-4	TRBJ2-3	-	CASRDAGILVDTQYF	TGTGCCAGCAGAGATGCGGGAATCTTGGTAGATACGCAGTATTTT
-	TRBV27	TRBJ2-7	TRBD2	CASSLSQREVSYEQYF	TGTGCCAGCAGTTTATCGCAGCGGGAGGTCTCCTACGAGCAGTACTTC
once	TRBV11-2	TRBJ1-6	-	CASSLTLSYNSPLHF	TGTGCCAGCAGCTTAACCCTCTCCTATAATTCACCCCTCCACTTT
-	TRBV20-1	TRBJ2-7	-	CSARALGEQYF	TGCAGTGCTAGGGCCCTTGGGGAGCAGTACTTC
-	TRBV28	TRBJ2-7	TRBD1	CASTLSTGTGDEQYF	TGTGCCAGCACGCTATCGACCGGGACAGGGGATGAGCAGTACTTC
-	TRBV28	TRBJ2-5	-	CASSLTSSETQYF	TGTGCCAGCAGTTTGACTAGTTCAGAGACCCAGTACTTC
-	TRBV11-3	TRBJ2-7	-	CASSFRGAGYEQYF	TGTGCCAGCAGCTTCCGCGGGGCCGGATACGAGCAGTACTTC
once	TRBV5-1	TRBJ1-2	-	CASTTTGTAAYTF	TGCGCCAGCACGACGACAGGTACGGCGGCCTACACCTTC
-	TRBV10-3	TRBJ1-6	-	CAIRPGTDNSPLHF	TGTGCCATCAGACCCGGGACCGATAATTCACCCCTCCACTTT
-	TRBV11-2	TRBJ1-5	TRBD1	CASSGDSPHQPQHF	TGTGCCAGCAGCGGGGACAGTCCGCATCAGCCCCAGCATTTT
-	TRBV6-5	TRBJ1-2	-	CASSYKGTHYGYTF	TGTGCCAGCAGTTACAAAGGGACACACTATGGCTACACCTTC
-	TRBV6-5	TRBJ2-1	TRBD1	CATQGGQQYNEQFF	TGTGCCACCCAAGGGGGACAGCAGTACAATGAGCAGTTCTTC
-	TRBV7-8	TRBJ1-1	-	CASSLNWGRLNTEAFF	TGTGCCAGCAGCTTGAACTGGGGACGGCTGAACACTGAAGCTTTCTTT
-	TRBV19	TRBJ2-7	-	CASSTDRDGSYEQYF	TGTGCCAGTAGTACAGACCGGGACGGATCCTACGAGCAGTACTTC
-	TRBV5-6	TRBJ2-1	TRBD1	CASSFTGDNEQFF	TGTGCCAGCAGCTTCACAGGGGACAATGAGCAGTTCTTC
-	TRBV11-1	TRBJ1-2	-	CASSSWRGLDGYTF	TGTGCCAGCAGCTCATGGCGGGGGTTGGATGGCTACACCTTC
-	TRBV18	TRBJ1-4	-	CASSPGAPPGEKLFF	TGTGCCAGCTCACCAGGGGCCCCTCCTGGTGAAAAACTGTTTTTT
-	TRBV24-1	TRBJ2-5	-	CATSDLKGKETQYF	TGTGCCACCAGTGATTTGAAAGGGAAGGAGACCCAGTACTTC
once	TRBV18	TRBJ1-1	-	CASSASTRTEAFF	TGTGCCAGCTCAGCGTCAACGAGAACTGAAGCTTTCTTT
-	TRBV6-5	TRBJ2-7	-	CASSYSSGSRYYEQYF	TGTGCCAGCAGTTACTCGTCGGGGTCCCGATACTACGAGCAGTACTTC
-	TRBV6-5	TRBJ2-5	-	CASSTRGQETQYF	TGTGCCAGCAGTACGAGAGGCCAAGAGACCCAGTACTTC
-	TRBV12-5	TRBJ1-6	-	CASGSMDPGSYNSPLHF	TGTGCTAGTGGTTCGATGGACCCGGGCTCTTATAATTCACCCCTCCACTTT
-	TRBV7-3	TRBJ2-1	-	CASSLNRDYNEQFF	TGTGCCAGCAGCTTAAACAGGGATTACAATGAGCAGTTCTTC
-	TRBV28	TRBJ2-5	-	CASSLILGGVGETQYF	TGTGCCAGCAGTTTAATCCTCGGGGGTGTAGGAGAGACCCAGTACTTC
-	TRBV6-1	TRBJ2-7	-	CASSEESRFYEQYF	TGTGCCAGCAGTGAAGAAAGCAGGTTCTACGAGCAGTACTTC
-	TRBV5-4	TRBJ2-5	-	CASSSLASVLETQYF	TGTGCCAGCAGCTCCCTAGCTAGCGTCTTGGAGACCCAGTACTTC
-	TRBV7-2	TRBJ2-1	-	CASSLARDNEQFF	TGTGCCAGCAGCTTAGCTCGAGACAATGAGCAGTTCTTC
-	TRBV3-1/TRBV3-2	TRBJ1-1	-	CASSYGRVGEAFF	TGTGCCAGCAGCTACGGGCGGGTTGGTGAAGCTTTCTTT
-	TRBV11-3	TRBJ1-1	-	CASSFGENTEAFF	TGTGCCAGCAGCTTTGGGGAGAACACTGAAGCTTTCTTT
once	TRBV28	TRBJ1-4	TRBD1	CASSNYRGATNEKLFF	TGTGCCAGCAGTAACTACAGGGGTGCAACTAATGAAAAACTGTTTTTT
-	TRBV9	TRBJ1-2	-	CASSPPVRAPYGYTF	TGTGCCAGCAGCCCCCCTGTCCGGGCGCCTTATGGCTACACCTTC
-	TRBV7-6	TRBJ1-1	-	CASSGGPRSEAFF	TGTGCCAGCAGCGGGGGACCGCGGTCTGAAGCTTTCTTT
-	TRBV19	TRBJ2-1	-	CASSRENEQFF	TGTGCCAGTAGTCGAGAAAATGAGCAGTTCTTC
-	TRBV6-5	TRBJ1-6	TRBD1	CASRAGTASVSLHF	TGTGCCAGCAGGGCCGGGACAGCATCGGTTTCCCTCCACTTT
-	TRBV6-1	TRBJ2-1	TRBD2	CASSERTSGVPYNEQFF	TGTGCCAGCAGTGAACGGACTAGCGGGGTCCCCTACAATGAGCAGTTCTTC